This is a list of T cell receptor beta chains from one sample in a study of response to subunit inactivated influenza vaccine. TCRdb re-called the RT-PCR reads through MiXCR, storing one row per CDR3 protein. Among 400,000 to 650,000 distinct CDR3 sequences listed, approximately 7.8% were seen once. The input for sequencing was PBMCs from blood, taken roughly 24 months after vaccination. The receptors were gathered from a man between 45 and 75 years old who received an inactivated influenza vaccine. Each CDR3 is given with its conserved first and last residue. D genes are given only for firm matches. A row's size may be missing; if present it is once, few, many or a size class.

V gene	clone size	D gene	J gene	CDR3 DNA	CDR3 protein
TRBV3-1	NA	NA	TRBJ1-1	TGTGCCAGCAGCCAAGATGAGAGACGCTCTGAAGCTTTCTTT	CASSQDERRSEAFF
TRBV12-3/TRBV12-4	few	TRBD2	TRBJ2-1	TGTGCCAGCAGTTTAGGGGGACTACTAAACAATGAGCAGTTCTTC	CASSLGGLLNNEQFF
TRBV11-3	few	NA	TRBJ2-2	TGTGCCAGCAGCTTAGGGGACGGCGGGGAGCTGTTTTTT	CASSLGDGGELFF
TRBV6-1	few	NA	TRBJ2-1	TGTGCCAGCAGTGCCACCGATCGGACCCCCCAGTTCTTC	CASSATDRTPQFF
TRBV20-1	few	NA	TRBJ2-3	TGCAGTGCGCCCGGGACCTCCCTGAGCCCAGATACGCAGTATTTT	CSAPGTSLSPDTQYF
TRBV9	many	NA	TRBJ2-1	TGTGCCAGCAGCGTCTCGGGCGGTACTCACAATGAGCAGTTCTTC	CASSVSGGTHNEQFF
TRBV3-1	few	TRBD2	TRBJ2-2	TGTGCCAGCAGCCGGACTAGCGGGAGGGCCTTTCCCGGGGAGCTGTTTTTT	CASSRTSGRAFPGELFF
TRBV6-5	few	NA	TRBJ2-2	TGTGCCAGCAGTTCTTGGTATTATGGGGCGGGCACCGGGGAGCTGTTTTTT	CASSSWYYGAGTGELFF
TRBV6-2/TRBV6-3	many	TRBD2	TRBJ2-7	TGTGCCAGCAGTTACTCGTTACCTAGCGGGGGTTACGAGCAGTACTTC	CASSYSLPSGGYEQYF
TRBV28	many	NA	TRBJ2-7	TGTGCCAGCAGTCCCGCCCGCTACGAGCAGTACTTC	CASSPARYEQYF
TRBV29-1	many	NA	TRBJ2-7	TGCAGCGTTGAAGATCGGTCAGGGGCCGAGCAGTACTTC	CSVEDRSGAEQYF
TRBV28	many	NA	TRBJ2-7	TGTGCCAGCAGTTTATCGGCAACCTACGAGCAGTACTTC	CASSLSATYEQYF
TRBV5-1	NA	NA	TRBJ2-1	TGCGCCAGCAGCTTGGACCCGGGGACCTCCTACAATGAGCAGTTCTTC	CASSLDPGTSYNEQFF
TRBV24-1	few	NA	TRBJ2-1	TGTGCCACCAGTGATGGCAGCGCTAGCTCCTACAATGAGCAGTTCTTC	CATSDGSASSYNEQFF
TRBV5-5	few	TRBD1	TRBJ2-3	TGTGCCAGCAGCCGACAGGGCGTGCGCACAGATACGCAGTATTTT	CASSRQGVRTDTQYF
TRBV29-1	NA	TRBD2	TRBJ2-1	TGCAGCGTTAAGGGGGGCGGACTAGCGGGGGATTACAATGAGCAGTTCTTC	CSVKGGGLAGDYNEQFF
TRBV28	many	NA	TRBJ2-1	TGTGCCAGCAGTTTATTTTGGGGCTCCTACAATGAGCAGTTCTTC	CASSLFWGSYNEQFF
TRBV5-5	NA	NA	TRBJ2-2	TGTGCCAGCAGGGTTAGGTCAGGGGACACCGGGGAGCTGTTTTTT	CASRVRSGDTGELFF
TRBV2	many	NA	TRBJ1-4	TGTGCCAGCAGTTCTGGGTGGGAAAAACTGTTTTTT	CASSSGWEKLFF
TRBV10-1	many	NA	TRBJ2-3	TGCGCCAGCAGTGAGGCTAGCACAGATACGCCGTATTTT	CASSEASTDTPYF
TRBV6-5	many	NA	TRBJ1-5	TGTGCCAGCAGTTACTCGAGGGGGGGCGAGGGTCAGCCCCAGCATTTT	CASSYSRGGEGQPQHF
TRBV7-9	many	TRBD1	TRBJ1-2	TGTGCCAGCAGACCGGGACAGGGAAACTATGGCTACACCTTC	CASRPGQGNYGYTF
TRBV7-2	few	NA	TRBJ2-5	TGTGCCAGCAGCCTCTTTAAAAGGGAGACCCAGTACTTC	CASSLFKRETQYF
TRBV10-1	many	TRBD1	TRBJ2-2	TGCGCCAGCAGTGAAGGACAGGGCTCCGGGGAGCTGTTTTTT	CASSEGQGSGELFF
TRBV20-1	many	TRBD2	TRBJ2-7	TGCAGTTCATCCCGCGGGCTAGCGGGTCTTTACGAGCAGTACTTC	CSSSRGLAGLYEQYF
TRBV2	NA	NA	TRBJ1-2	TGTGCCAGCACGCAGGGCCCTACGCTCTATGGCTACACCTTC	CASTQGPTLYGYTF
TRBV4-3	many	TRBD2	TRBJ2-3	TGCGCCAGCAGCCAAGAGACTAGCGGGGGGGCCATAACAGATACGCAGTATTTT	CASSQETSGGAITDTQYF
TRBV4-3	few	NA	TRBJ2-1	TGCGCCAGCAGCCGCACGGATGAGGGTGAGCAGTTCTTC	CASSRTDEGEQFF
TRBV20-1	few	NA	TRBJ1-2	TGCAGTGCTACTCCGCCAGACGATTATGGCTACACCTTC	CSATPPDDYGYTF
TRBV11-2	many	TRBD2	TRBJ2-1	TGTGCCAGCAGCTTGGGACTAGCGGGAGGTGGTGAGCAGTTCTTC	CASSLGLAGGGEQFF
TRBV10-2	many	TRBD2	TRBJ2-1	TGCGCCAGCAGTGAGGCTAGCGGATACTCCTACAATGAGCAGTTCTTC	CASSEASGYSYNEQFF
TRBV4-3	few	NA	TRBJ2-1	TGCGCCAGCAGCCAAGAGACAGGAACCAATGAGCAGTTCTTC	CASSQETGTNEQFF
TRBV12-3/TRBV12-4	NA	NA	TRBJ2-7	TGTGCCAGCAGTGTATTGCCCTTCGAGCAGTACTTC	CASSVLPFEQYF
TRBV6-1	few	TRBD1	TRBJ2-3	TGTGCCAGCAGTGGGACAGGGGGCATCGCAGATACGCAGTATTTT	CASSGTGGIADTQYF
TRBV5-1	many	TRBD1	TRBJ1-2	TGCGCCAGCAGCTTGCCGGGGACAGGGATTTATGGCTACACCTTC	CASSLPGTGIYGYTF
TRBV14	NA	NA	TRBJ2-7	TGTGCCAGCAGCCAATATTTAGACAGCTACGAGCAGTACTTC	CASSQYLDSYEQYF
TRBV3-1	NA	NA	TRBJ2-1	TGTGCCAGCAGCCATCTTCCGAGGGGGAGTTTAGCCAATGAGCAGTTCTTC	CASSHLPRGSLANEQFF
TRBV20-1	NA	TRBD1	TRBJ2-3	TGCAGTGCTAGGGGGGACCCGGGACAGGGGCCAGATACGCAGTATTTT	CSARGDPGQGPDTQYF
TRBV6-2/TRBV6-3	NA	TRBD2	TRBJ2-1	TGTGCCAGCAGTTACCCTGGGTCTAGCGGCTACAAGGTTGAGCAGTTCTTC	CASSYPGSSGYKVEQFF
TRBV21-1	few	NA	TRBJ1-5	TGTGCCAGCAGAGGGACAGGCCGGGGTCAGCCCCAGCATTTT	CASRGTGRGQPQHF
TRBV5-1	many	TRBD2	TRBJ2-7	TGCGCCAGCAGCTTGGCCGGGAGGGCCTCCGACGAGCAGTACTTC	CASSLAGRASDEQYF
TRBV27	few	NA	TRBJ2-3	TGTGCCAGCAGTCGCGACGGTCCAAGGGGTACGCAGTATTTT	CASSRDGPRGTQYF
TRBV7-2	many	TRBD1	TRBJ2-7	TGCGCCAGCAGCCTCGCCGGGACAGGGGACTACGAGCAGTACTTC	CASSLAGTGDYEQYF
TRBV29-1	NA	NA	TRBJ1-5	TGCAGCGTTGCAGGGGATAGCAATCAGCCCCAGCATTTT	CSVAGDSNQPQHF
TRBV28	many	TRBD1	TRBJ1-5	TGTGCCAGCACCGTGGGACAGGGGGTTCATCAGCCCCAGCATTTT	CASTVGQGVHQPQHF
TRBV4-1	NA	NA	TRBJ2-3	TGCGCCAGCAGCCAAGCGAAAGCGAAGACAGATACGCAGTATTTT	CASSQAKAKTDTQYF
TRBV5-1	many	TRBD2	TRBJ2-5	TGCGCCAGCAGCTTGGTATTAGCGGGGAGCCAAGAGACCCAGTACTTC	CASSLVLAGSQETQYF
TRBV7-8	few	NA	TRBJ2-5	TGTGCCAGCAGACAACCCACGGCGGGCCGAGAGACCCAGTACTTC	CASRQPTAGRETQYF
TRBV4-3	many	NA	TRBJ1-6	TGCGCCAGCAGCCAAGACGGGTCTAGGTCACCCCTCCACTTT	CASSQDGSRSPLHF
TRBV4-2	few	TRBD2	TRBJ2-1	TGTGCCAGCAGCCACGCTCTAGCGGGGACGTTCTTC	CASSHALAGTFF
TRBV10-3	NA	NA	TRBJ2-7	TGTGCCATCAGTGATGTGTGGGATTCCTACGAGCAGTACTTC	CAISDVWDSYEQYF
TRBV5-1	many	TRBD2	TRBJ2-2	TGCGCCAGCAGCTCCACTATCTTAGCGGGATCGACCGGGGAGCTGTTTTTT	CASSSTILAGSTGELFF
TRBV5-1	NA	NA	TRBJ2-1	TGCGCCAGCAGCTGGGATGGCGGAGACTACAATGAGCAGTTCTTC	CASSWDGGDYNEQFF
TRBV7-2	NA	TRBD1	TRBJ2-5	TGTGCCAGCAGCCCCCGGACAGGGGGCCTGGAGACCCAGTACTTC	CASSPRTGGLETQYF
TRBV11-2	NA	TRBD2	TRBJ2-5	TGTGCCAGCAGCGTACTGACTAGCGCACAAGAGACCCAGTACTTC	CASSVLTSAQETQYF
TRBV5-1	NA	NA	TRBJ2-2	TGCGCCAGCAGCTTCCGTCCCGGGACATTGGGCGGGGAGCTGTTTTTT	CASSFRPGTLGGELFF
TRBV4-3	many	NA	TRBJ2-1	TGCGCCAGCAGCCAAGATAGTCTAGTGCAGTTCTTC	CASSQDSLVQFF
TRBV5-1	NA	NA	TRBJ2-3	TGCGCCAGCAGTCGGTGGGATACGCAGTATTTT	CASSRWDTQYF
TRBV20-1	few	NA	TRBJ1-3	TGCAGTGCCTTCCCAGGAAACACCATATATTTT	CSAFPGNTIYF